The 18 T cell receptor beta chains given below trace back to one sample, sequenced in a study of T cell repertoires in cytomegalovirus infection. MiXCR was run by TCRdb on the reads, yielding one entry per CDR3 protein. The data contain about 60,000 distinct CDR3 sequences, 20% of them singletons. Their antigens remain unidentified. The sequenced sample was CD8+ T cells from cultured PBMCs, obtained from culture after CMV antigen stimulation. The receptor source for this set is a human donor in good health (CMV status not recorded). Some clones in this sample may be carry-over from other donors' samples.

The chain has TRBV20-1 and TRBJ1-2, with 7 bases matching TRBD1. V trimming: 2 bases; J trimming: 2 bases; junction bases outside the gene matches: 5. The CDR3 is 14 amino acids. From germline, CDR1 is DFQATT and CDR2 SNEGSKA (reference sequence). Here the CDR3 reads CSARYQGENYGYTF. For the CDR3, the DNA is TGCAGTGCTAGATACCAGGGGGAGAACTATGGCTACACCTTC.

Worth noting for this clonotype: Relative to the germline gene, one junction end is altered; a read error may explain this. The rearrangement uses TRBV6-2 or TRBV6-3 and TRBJ1-5, with a possible D match to TRBD1 (5 bases). Germline V CDR1 and CDR2: MNHEY, SVGEGT. This CDR3 has 16 amino acids. The CDR3 protein is CASTRDGSYSNQPQHF. The CDR3 DNA reads as TGTGCCAGCACCCGGGACGGAAGTTATAGCAATCAGCCCCAGCACTTT.

The CDR3 sequence: CASTQRGRTDGYTF. In nucleotides, the CDR3 is TGTGCCAGCACACAGAGGGGGAGGACGGATGGCTACACCTTC. The rearrangement links TRBV27 to TRBJ1-2; D is perhaps TRBD1 (6 bases). Per germline, CDR1 MNHEY and CDR2 SMNVEV (reference sequence). The V gene lost 7 bases and the J gene lost 6 bases, with 18 bases spanning the gap. The CDR3 is 14 amino acids.

The CDR3 protein is CASSLTYRGEDQPQHF. The CDR3 region has the DNA TGTGCCAGCAGCCTCACGTACAGGGGGGAAGATCAGCCCCAGCATTTT. The chain has TRBV7-8 and TRBJ1-5, with TRBD1 matching over 8 bases. The germline V gene has CDR1 SGHVS and CDR2 FQNEAQ. The CDR3 covers 16 residues. With V trimmed by 5 bases and J by 5 bases, 11 bases remained unmatched.

V and J are TRBV4-1 and TRBJ2-1, with a weak D call TRBD1 (6 bases). Germline V gene data show CDR1 as MGHRA and CDR2 as YSYEKL. The V and J ends lost 0 bases and 3 bases respectively, with 9 bases between them. There are 15 residues in the CDR3. CDR3 amino acids: CASSQDQGYYNEQFF. The CDR3 nucleotides read TGCGCCAGCAGCCAAGATCAGGGGTACTACAATGAGCAGTTCTTC.

The chain couples TRBV7-9 to TRBJ2-7; no reliable D call. CDR1 and CDR2 (germline): SEHNR, FQNEAQ (reference sequence). Trimming removed 4 bases from V and 0 bases from J, with 10 bases in between. The CDR3 contains 14 residues. The CDR3 here is CASSSSKLSYEQYF. CDR3 DNA sequence: TGTGCCAGCAGCTCAAGCAAACTCTCCTACGAGCAGTACTTC.

The chain couples TRBV10-3 to TRBJ1-5, with D perhaps matching TRBD1 (5 bases). V gave up 8 bases and J gave up 5 bases, with 13 bases separating them. The CDR3 covers 13 residues. Germline V gene lookup returns CDR1 ENHRY and CDR2 SYGVKD. This chain's CDR3 is CAIAVDTYQPQHF. CDR3 DNA: TGTGCCATCGCCGTGGACACCTATCAGCCCCAGCATTTT.

The chain employs TRBV7-9 and TRBJ1-5, with D hard to call. The CDR3 sequence is 12 residues long. V was trimmed by 5 bases and J by 4 bases, leaving 6 bases between them. From germline, CDR1 is SEHNR and CDR2 FQNEAQ (reference sequence). The DNA for the CDR3 is TGTGCCAGCAGCGGAACTAATCAGCCCCAGCATTTT. Translating gives CASSGTNQPQHF.

This clonotype was counted ten times or more. This rearrangement joins TRBV7-8 to TRBJ2-3; 8 positions match TRBD2. V was clipped by 8 bases and J by 4 bases; unmatched bases: 5. This CDR3 contains 13 residues. Per the germline V gene, CDR1 is SGHVS and CDR2 is FQNEAQ. The DNA for the CDR3 is TGTGCCAGCGCGACCGGGAGGGCAGATACGCAGTATTTT. Translation: CASATGRADTQYF.

There are a few counts of this clonotype. This rearrangement joins TRBV10-3 to TRBJ2-7, with a tentative D call TRBD2 (5 bases). The germline CDR1 and CDR2 sequences are ENHRY and SYGVKD. The CDR3 contains 15 residues. With 2 bases removed from V and 3 bases from J, the gap between germline ends came to 14 bases. As DNA, the CDR3 is TGTGCCATCAGTGAGGAGGGTAAAGGACTCTACGAGCAGTACTTC. The encoded protein is CAISEEGKGLYEQYF.

The sample holds many counts of this clonotype. The genes are TRBV9 and TRBJ2-5; TRBD1 matches 7 bases. This CDR3 is built from 15 residues. The V gene's germline CDR1 is SGDLS and CDR2 YYNGEE. V was clipped by 0 bases and J by 4 bases; unmatched bases: 6. CDR3 DNA: TGTGCCAGCAGCGTAGGGGACAGTCAGGGAGAGACCCAGTACTTC. The encoded protein is CASSVGDSQGETQYF. The full variable domain, rest sourced from reference TRBV9 and TRBJ2-5, is DSGVTQTPKHLITATGQRVTLRCSPRSGDLSVYWYQQSLDQGLQFLIQYYNGEERAKGNILERFSAQQFPDLHSELNLSSLELGDSALYFCASSVGDSQGETQYFGPGTRLLVL.

In its sample, this clonotype ranks as medium-sized. The rearrangement links TRBV11-3 to TRBJ1-1; D gene uncertain. V was pared by 2 bases and J by 7 bases, with 11 bases between. Germline CDR1 is SGHNT and CDR2 is YENEEA. The CDR3 is made up of 13 amino acids. The CDR3 region is CASSLSPNREAFF. The CDR3 coding sequence is TGTGCCAGCAGCTTATCACCGAATCGTGAAGCTTTCTTT.

This clonotype showed up just a few times. The genes are TRBV7-8 and TRBJ1-2, with D unclear. Trimming took 0 bases from V and 5 from J, leaving 16 bases between them. Germline V gene lookup returns CDR1 SGHVS and CDR2 FQNEAQ. The CDR3 consists of 16 residues. The DNA for the CDR3 is TGTGCCAGCAGCTTAGCGGCGATGGCAGGACGATATGGCTACACCTTC. Its translation is CASSLAAMAGRYGYTF.

This rearrangement joins TRBV5-6 to TRBJ2-7; the match to TRBD2 covers 14 bases. The germline V gene has CDR1 SGHDT and CDR2 YYEEEE. The CDR3 extends over 18 amino acids. Trimming cost V 6 bases and J 0 bases; bases outside gene matches: 11. This CDR3 reads CASNLIWTSGGSSYEQYF. The CDR3 DNA sequence: TGTGCCAGCAACCTTATTTGGACTAGCGGGGGGAGCTCCTACGAGCAGTACTTC.

This rearrangement joins TRBV7-3 to TRBJ2-3; 10 nucleotides agree with TRBD2. V gave up 4 bases and J gave up 6 bases; unmatched junction bases: 4. The CDR3 is 14 residues long. CDR1 and CDR2 (germline): SGHTA, FQGTGA. The CDR3 DNA reads as TGTGCCAGCAGCTATAGCGGGAGGACGGATACGCAGTATTTT. This sequence encodes CASSYSGRTDTQYF.

Only a few counts were recorded for this clonotype. The V and J genes are TRBV7-9 and TRBJ1-1; D is ambiguous. This CDR3 has 15 residues. The V end lost 3 bases, the J end lost 2 bases, and 13 bases lay between the germline ends. CDR1 and CDR2 from the germline V gene are SEHNR and FQNEAQ (reference sequence). CDR3 loop: CASSLGWGTNTEAFF. CDR3 DNA: TGTGCCAGCAGCTTGGGCTGGGGTACTAACACTGAAGCTTTCTTT.

The chain recombines TRBV4-2 with TRBJ2-7; D might be TRBD1 (6 bases). This CDR3 is 15 amino acids long. Germline values: CDR1 LGHNA, CDR2 YNFKEQ. The germline V and J ends were trimmed by 1 base and 0 bases, with 10 bases remaining between them. This CDR3 reads CASSQVRGSSYEQYF. CDR3 bases: TGTGCCAGCAGCCAAGTCAGGGGTAGCTCCTACGAGCAGTACTTC.

This clonotype was detected only a few times. The chain combines TRBV12-3 or TRBV12-4 with TRBJ2-5; D gene unclear. The CDR3 totals 12 residues. V was shortened by 8 bases and J by 3 bases, with 10 bases between the two germline ends. DNA of the CDR3: TGTGCCAGCCGAGGAACGGAAGAGACCCAGTACTTC. Protein: CASRGTEETQYF.